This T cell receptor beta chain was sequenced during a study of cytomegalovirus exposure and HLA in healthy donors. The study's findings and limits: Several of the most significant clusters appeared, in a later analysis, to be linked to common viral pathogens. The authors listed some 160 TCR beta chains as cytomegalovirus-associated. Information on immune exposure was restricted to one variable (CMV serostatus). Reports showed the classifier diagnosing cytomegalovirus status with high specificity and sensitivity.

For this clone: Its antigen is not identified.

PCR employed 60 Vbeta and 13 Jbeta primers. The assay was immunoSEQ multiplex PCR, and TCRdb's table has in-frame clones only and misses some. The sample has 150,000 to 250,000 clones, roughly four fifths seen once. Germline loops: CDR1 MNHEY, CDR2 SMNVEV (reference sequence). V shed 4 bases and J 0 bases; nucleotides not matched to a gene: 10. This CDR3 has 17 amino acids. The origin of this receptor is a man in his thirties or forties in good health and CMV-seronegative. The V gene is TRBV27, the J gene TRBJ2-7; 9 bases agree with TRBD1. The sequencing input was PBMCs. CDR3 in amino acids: CASSWGGQGTRSYEQYF. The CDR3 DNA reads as TGTGCCAGCAGTTGGGGGGGACAGGGAACCCGCTCCTACGAGCAGTACTTC.